The 14 T cell receptor beta chains reported below all come from one sample, sequenced in a study of cytomegalovirus exposure and HLA in healthy donors. Primers: 60 Vbeta forward and 13 Jbeta reverse. Profiled with immunoSEQ multiplex PCR; TCRdb holds only in-frame clones, not every one. The table has approximately 110,000 clones, approximately 79% seen once. Sequencing was done on a sample of PBMCs. The receptors come from a man aged 30-40 years in good health and CMV-seropositive.

The rearrangement links TRBV27 to TRBJ1-2; D call uncertain. The CDR3 has 13 amino acids. V was shortened by 2 bases and J by 4 bases, with 8 bases between the two germline ends. Germline loops: CDR1 MNHEY, CDR2 SMNVEV (reference sequence). CDR3 DNA: TGTGCCAGCAGTTTAGGCCGAACCTATGGCTACACCTTC. It encodes CASSLGRTYGYTF.

The gene calls are TRBV9 and TRBJ2-2; 7 bases agree with TRBD1. The CDR3 consists of 16 residues. The germline V gene has CDR1 SGDLS and CDR2 YYNGEE. With V trimmed by 4 bases and J by 0 bases, 6 bases remained unmatched. As DNA, the CDR3 is TGTGCCAGCAGCATAACCGGGACAGCGAACACCGGGGAGCTGTTTTTT. It translates to CASSITGTANTGELFF.

This chain links TRBV7-2 with TRBJ1-2; 8 bases are shared with TRBD1. Germline V gene sequence: CDR1 SGHTA, CDR2 FQGNSA. The CDR3 is made up of 13 amino acids. The J segment lost 7 bases and the V segment lost 5 bases, leaving 6 bases of the junction unmatched. The CDR3 sequence: CASSLGQAGGYTF. Here the CDR3 DNA reads TGTGCCAGCAGCCTGGGACAGGCGGGTGGCTACACCTTC.

The chain carries TRBV19 and TRBJ1-1; maybe TRBD1 (6 bases). Germline CDR1 and CDR2: LNHDA and SQIVND (reference sequence). Trimming removed 6 bases at V and 0 bases at J, with 23 bases between. The CDR3 consists of 18 residues. The DNA for the CDR3 is TGTGCCAGTAGGCTCGGGGGCAGGGCAGCGGGGATGAACACTGAAGCTTTCTTT. Protein sequence: CASRLGGRAAGMNTEAFF.

The chain couples TRBV5-1 to TRBJ2-7, with 9 bases lining up with TRBD1. This CDR3 has 15 amino acids. J gave up 0 bases and V 3 bases, and 4 bases lay outside the gene matches. Germline assignment: CDR1 SGHRS and CDR2 YFSETQ. CDR3 protein: CASSWGDRASYEQYF. The CDR3 DNA reads TGCGCCAGCAGCTGGGGGGACAGGGCCTCCTACGAGCAGTACTTC. The whole variable domain, filled in from reference TRBV5-1 and TRBJ2-7, reads KAGVTQTPRYLIKTRGQQVTLSCSPISGHRSVSWYQQTPGQGLQFLFEYFSETQRNKGNFPGRFSGRQFSNSRSEMNVSTLELGDSALYLCASSWGDRASYEQYFGPGTRLTVT.

This clone was detected only a few times. J is TRBJ1-5 and V is TRBV19; the D is unclear. The CDR3 runs 17 residues. The V and J ends lost 4 bases and 4 bases respectively, with 20 bases between them. CDR1 and CDR2 from the germline V gene are LNHDA and SQIVND (reference sequence). The CDR3 region has the DNA TGTGCCAGTAGTAATATCGGGGTAGTGGGCGGGAATCAGCCCCAGCATTTT. This gives the protein CASSNIGVVGGNQPQHF.

The chain employs TRBV4-1 and TRBJ2-7; TRBD2 is a possible D gene (6 bases). The CDR3 consists of 15 residues. Germline V gene sequence: CDR1 MGHRA, CDR2 YSYEKL. Trimming removed 2 bases from V and 2 bases from J, with 13 bases in between. The CDR3: CASSQRDGGTYEQYF. The DNA for the CDR3 is TGCGCCAGCAGCCAACGGGACGGGGGAACCTACGAGCAGTACTTC.

The chain uses TRBV29-1 and TRBJ2-5; D possibly corresponds to TRBD1 (6 bases). The J call may be mistaken, given a closer DNA end match to TRBJ2-7. The CDR3 contains 13 residues. Germline loops: CDR1 SQVTM, CDR2 ANQGSEA. The CDR3 spells CSVYGQSSYEQYF. DNA for the CDR3: TGCAGCGTTTACGGACAGAGCTCCTACGAGCAGTACTTC.

The chain recombines TRBV19 with TRBJ1-2; 7 bases align to TRBD1. Per germline, CDR1 LNHDA and CDR2 SQIVND (reference sequence). This CDR3 has 14 amino acids. The V gene end was trimmed by 3 bases and the J gene end by 8 bases; junction bases not matched to a gene: 9. CDR3 protein: CASSIPGQVGGYTF. The DNA of the CDR3 is TGTGCCAGTAGTATCCCCGGACAGGTCGGCGGCTACACCTTC.

The chain combines TRBV27 with TRBJ2-7; D unclear. CDR1 and CDR2 from the germline V gene are MNHEY and SMNVEV (reference sequence). The CDR3 loop spans 13 amino acids. V shed 5 bases and J shed 3 bases, with 11 bases lying between them. The DNA of the CDR3 is TGTGCCAGCAGTCGCAGAATATACTACGAGCAGTACTTC. Residues: CASSRRIYYEQYF.

The V call is TRBV28, the J call TRBJ1-5, with 10 bases lining up with TRBD1. This CDR3 has 15 amino acids. CDR1 and CDR2 from the germline V gene are MDHEN and SYDVKM. The junction had 6 bases not matched to a gene; V was cut back by 3 bases and J by 7 bases. CDR3 sequence: CASSFSGQGKQPQHF. The CDR3, as DNA: TGTGCCAGCAGTTTTTCGGGACAGGGGAAACAGCCCCAGCATTTT.

The rearrangement links TRBV7-9 to TRBJ2-2; possibly TRBD1 for D (5 bases). CDR3 length: 14 amino acids. Trimming took off 1 base at V and 7 bases at J, with 10 bases between the two ends. Germline CDR1 reads SEHNR; CDR2 reads FQNEAQ (reference sequence). The DNA for the CDR3 is TGTGCCAGCAGCTTAGTCAGAAGGGGCGGGGAGCTGTTTTTT. This translates into CASSLVRRGGELFF. Based on the CDR3 plus reference TRBV7-9 and TRBJ2-2, the full variable domain is DTGVSQNPRHKITKRGQNVTFRCDPISEHNRLYWYRQTLGQGPEFLTYFQNEAQLEKSRLLSDRFSAERPKGSFSTLEIQRTEQGDSAMYLCASSLVRRGGELFFGEGSRLTVL.

The chain recombines TRBV5-1 with TRBJ2-5; 10 positions agree with TRBD2. With V trimmed by 3 bases and J by 4 bases, 9 bases remained unmatched. Per germline, CDR1 SGHRS and CDR2 YFSETQ. The CDR3 is 16 amino acids. The CDR3 spells CASSSGVAGGGETQYF. The CDR3 nucleotides are TGCGCCAGCAGCTCAGGCGTAGCGGGGGGCGGAGAGACCCAGTACTTC.

This rearrangement joins TRBV5-4 to TRBJ1-2; perhaps TRBD1 as D (5 bases). CDR3 length: 13 amino acids. Per germline, CDR1 SGHNT and CDR2 YYREEE (reference sequence). Trimming shortened V by 4 bases and J by 4 bases, and 11 bases separated the two germline ends. CDR3 sequence reads: CASSAGPLYGYTF. The CDR3 coding sequence is TGTGCCAGCAGCGCGGGACCGCTCTATGGCTACACCTTC.